This TCR beta chain was retrieved from a study of tumor-infiltrating lymphocytes in localized non-small cell lung cancer. Assay used: immunoSEQ multiplex PCR; TCRdb lists only in-frame clones, some missing. Among 7,000 to 8,500 clones listed, 79% were seen once. Germline CDR1 reads MDHEN; CDR2 reads SYDVKM. The CDR3 loop spans 15 amino acids. Between the trimmed V and J ends, which lost 3 bases and 3 bases, there was a span of 14 bases. V is TRBV28 and J is TRBJ2-5; D gene uncertain. This TCR derives from a human donor with non-small cell lung cancer. Sequencing input: uninvolved lung tissue not adjacent to the tumor. CDR3 region: CASSFPRVGKETQYF. DNA of the CDR3: TGTGCCAGCAGTTTTCCCCGGGTGGGAAAAGAGACCCAGTACTTC.